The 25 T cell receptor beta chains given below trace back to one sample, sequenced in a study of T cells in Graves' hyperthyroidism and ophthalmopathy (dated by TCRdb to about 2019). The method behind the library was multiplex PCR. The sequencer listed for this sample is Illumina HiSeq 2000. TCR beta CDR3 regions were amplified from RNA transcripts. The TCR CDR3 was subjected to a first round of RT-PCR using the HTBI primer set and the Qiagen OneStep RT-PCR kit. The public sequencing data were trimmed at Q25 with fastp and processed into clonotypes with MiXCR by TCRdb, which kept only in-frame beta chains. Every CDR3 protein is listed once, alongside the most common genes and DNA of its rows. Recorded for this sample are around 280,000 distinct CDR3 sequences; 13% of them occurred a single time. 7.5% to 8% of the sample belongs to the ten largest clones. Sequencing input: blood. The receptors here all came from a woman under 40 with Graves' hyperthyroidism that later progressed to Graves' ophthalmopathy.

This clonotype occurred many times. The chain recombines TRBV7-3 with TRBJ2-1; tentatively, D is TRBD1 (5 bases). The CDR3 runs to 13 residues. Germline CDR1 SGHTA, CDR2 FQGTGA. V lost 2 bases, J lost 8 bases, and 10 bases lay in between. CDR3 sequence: CASSLAWGYEQFF. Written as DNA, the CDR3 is TGTGCCAGCAGCTTAGCTTGGGGCTATGAGCAGTTCTTC.

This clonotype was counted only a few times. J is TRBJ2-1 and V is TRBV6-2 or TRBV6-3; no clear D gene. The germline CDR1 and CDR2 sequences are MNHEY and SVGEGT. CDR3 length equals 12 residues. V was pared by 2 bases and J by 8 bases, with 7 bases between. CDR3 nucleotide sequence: TGTGCCAGCAGTTACCTGGTGGATGAGCAGTTCTTC. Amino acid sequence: CASSYLVDEQFF.

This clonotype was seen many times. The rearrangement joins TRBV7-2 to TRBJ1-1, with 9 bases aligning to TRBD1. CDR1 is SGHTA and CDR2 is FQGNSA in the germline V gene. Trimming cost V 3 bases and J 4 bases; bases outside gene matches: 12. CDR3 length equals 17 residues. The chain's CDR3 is CASSFRWTGARTTEAFF. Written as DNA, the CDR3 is TGTGCCAGCAGCTTTCGATGGACAGGGGCGCGGACCACTGAAGCTTTCTTT. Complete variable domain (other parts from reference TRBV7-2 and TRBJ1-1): GAGVSQSPSNKVTEKGKDVELRCDPISGHTALYWYRQSLGQGLEFLIYFQGNSAPDKSGLPSDRFSAERTGGSVSTLTIQRTQQEDSAVYLCASSFRWTGARTTEAFFGQGTRLTVV.

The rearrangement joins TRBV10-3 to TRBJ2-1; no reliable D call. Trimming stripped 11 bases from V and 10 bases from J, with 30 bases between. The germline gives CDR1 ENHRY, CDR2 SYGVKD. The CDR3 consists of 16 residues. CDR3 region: CASQDATQDLRWEQFF. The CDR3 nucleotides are TGTGCCTCTCAGGACGCCACGCAGGATCTGCGGTGGGAGCAGTTCTTC.

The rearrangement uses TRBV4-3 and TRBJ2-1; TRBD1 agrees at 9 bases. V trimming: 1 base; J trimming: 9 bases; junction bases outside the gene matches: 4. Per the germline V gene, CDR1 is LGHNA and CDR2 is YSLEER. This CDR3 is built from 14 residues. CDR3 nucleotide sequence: TGCGCCAGCAGCCAAGCGGGACAGGGCGGTGAGCAGTTCTTC. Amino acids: CASSQAGQGGEQFF.

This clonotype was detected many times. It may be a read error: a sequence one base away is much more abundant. As DNA, the CDR3 is TGTGCCAGCAGCCGGGACAGGGTCGCTGAAGCTTTCTTT. Protein: CASSRDRVAEAFF. The genes are TRBV7-3 and TRBJ1-1; 9 bases are a match to TRBD1. Germline CDR1 and CDR2: SGHTA and FQGTGA. Trimming cost V 5 bases and J 6 bases; bases outside gene matches: 4. This CDR3 region has 13 residues.

The DNA of the CDR3 is TGCGCCAGCAGCCAAGAGGACATCTCTGGAAACACCATATATTTT. Its translation: CASSQEDISGNTIYF. This chain links TRBV4-1 with TRBJ1-3; a possible D gene is TRBD1 (5 bases). The germline V and J ends were trimmed by 0 bases and 0 bases, with 6 bases remaining between them. Germline CDR1 reads MGHRA; CDR2 reads YSYEKL. The CDR3 is 15 residues long.

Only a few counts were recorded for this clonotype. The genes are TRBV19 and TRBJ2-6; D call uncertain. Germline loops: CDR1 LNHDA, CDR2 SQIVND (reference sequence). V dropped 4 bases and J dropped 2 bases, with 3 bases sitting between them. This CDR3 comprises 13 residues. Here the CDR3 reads CASSKAGANVLTF. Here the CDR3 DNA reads TGTGCCAGTAGTAAGGCTGGGGCCAACGTCCTGACTTTC.

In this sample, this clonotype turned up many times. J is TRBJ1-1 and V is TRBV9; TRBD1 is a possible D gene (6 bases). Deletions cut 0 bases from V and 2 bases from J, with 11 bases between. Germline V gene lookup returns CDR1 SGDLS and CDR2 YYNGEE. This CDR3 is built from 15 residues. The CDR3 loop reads CASSVVSGANTEAFF. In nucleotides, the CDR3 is TGTGCCAGCAGCGTAGTTTCAGGGGCAAACACTGAAGCTTTCTTT.

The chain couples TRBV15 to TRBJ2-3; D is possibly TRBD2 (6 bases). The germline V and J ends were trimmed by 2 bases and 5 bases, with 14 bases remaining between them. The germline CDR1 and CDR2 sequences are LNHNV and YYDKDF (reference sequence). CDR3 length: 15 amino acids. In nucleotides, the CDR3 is TGTGCCACCAGCAGATACCTGGAGGGAGTAGATACGCAGTATTTT. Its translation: CATSRYLEGVDTQYF.

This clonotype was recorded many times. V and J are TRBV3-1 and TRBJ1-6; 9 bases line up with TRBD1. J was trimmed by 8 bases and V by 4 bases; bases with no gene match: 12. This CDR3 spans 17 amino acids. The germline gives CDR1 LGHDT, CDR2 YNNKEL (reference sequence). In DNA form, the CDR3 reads TGTGCCAGCAGCCGAACTACCGGGACAGGGTCAGATTCACCCCTCCACTTT. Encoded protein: CASSRTTGTGSDSPLHF.

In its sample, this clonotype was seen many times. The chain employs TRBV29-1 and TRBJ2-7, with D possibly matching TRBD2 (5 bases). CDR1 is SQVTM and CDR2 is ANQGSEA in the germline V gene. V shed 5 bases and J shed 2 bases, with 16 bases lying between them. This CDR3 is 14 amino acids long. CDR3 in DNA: TGCAGCGTTCTCCTCGCGGAGGAGGCCTACGAGCAGTACTTC. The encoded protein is CSVLLAEEAYEQYF.

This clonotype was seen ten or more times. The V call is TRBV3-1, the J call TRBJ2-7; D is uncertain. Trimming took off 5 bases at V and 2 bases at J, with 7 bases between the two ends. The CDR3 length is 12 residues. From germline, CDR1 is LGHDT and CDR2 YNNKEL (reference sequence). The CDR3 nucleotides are TGTGCCAGCAGCTCAGCAGCCTACGAGCAGTACTTC. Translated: CASSSAAYEQYF.

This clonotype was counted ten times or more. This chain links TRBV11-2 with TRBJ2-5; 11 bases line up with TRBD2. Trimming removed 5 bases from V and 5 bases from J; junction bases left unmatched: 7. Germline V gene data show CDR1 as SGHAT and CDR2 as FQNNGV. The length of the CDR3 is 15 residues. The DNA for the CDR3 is TGTGCCAGCAGCCCACCGGCTAGCGGGGGGGAGACCCAGTACTTC. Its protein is CASSPPASGGETQYF. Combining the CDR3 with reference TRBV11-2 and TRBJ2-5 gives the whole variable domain EAGVAQSPRYKIIEKRQSVAFWCNPISGHATLYWYQQILGQGPKLLIQFQNNGVVDDSQLPKDRFSAERLKGVDSTLKIQPAKLEDSAVYLCASSPPASGGETQYFGPGTRLLVL.

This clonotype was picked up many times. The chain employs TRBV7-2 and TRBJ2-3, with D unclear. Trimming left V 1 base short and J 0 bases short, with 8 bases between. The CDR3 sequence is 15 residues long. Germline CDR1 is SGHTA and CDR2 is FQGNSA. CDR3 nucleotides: TGTGCCAGCAGCTTAGAGGAGTACAGCACAGATACGCAGTATTTT. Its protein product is CASSLEEYSTDTQYF.

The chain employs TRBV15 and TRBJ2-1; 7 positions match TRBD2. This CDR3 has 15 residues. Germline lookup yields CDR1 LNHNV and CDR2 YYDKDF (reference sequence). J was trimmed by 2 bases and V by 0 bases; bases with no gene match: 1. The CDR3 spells CATSRDGRPYNEQFF. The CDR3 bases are TGTGCCACCAGCAGAGACGGGAGGCCCTACAATGAGCAGTTCTTC.

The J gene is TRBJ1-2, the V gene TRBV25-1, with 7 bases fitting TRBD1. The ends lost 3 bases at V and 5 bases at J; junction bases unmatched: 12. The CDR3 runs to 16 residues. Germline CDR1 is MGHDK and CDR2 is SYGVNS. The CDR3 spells CASSDPSQGDLYGYTF. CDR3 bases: TGTGCCAGCAGTGACCCCTCGCAGGGGGATCTTTATGGCTACACCTTC.

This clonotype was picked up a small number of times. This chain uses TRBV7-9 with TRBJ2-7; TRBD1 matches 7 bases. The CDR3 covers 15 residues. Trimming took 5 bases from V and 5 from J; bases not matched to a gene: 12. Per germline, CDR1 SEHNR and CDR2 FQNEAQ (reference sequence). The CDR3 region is CASSPQGGTADEQYF. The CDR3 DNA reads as TGTGCCAGCAGCCCGCAGGGTGGGACAGCGGACGAGCAGTACTTC.

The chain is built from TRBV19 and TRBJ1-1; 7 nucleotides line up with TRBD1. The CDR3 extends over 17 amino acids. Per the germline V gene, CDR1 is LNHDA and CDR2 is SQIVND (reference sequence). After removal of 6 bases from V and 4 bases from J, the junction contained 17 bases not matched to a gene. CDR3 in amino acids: CASRYEGTGARGTEAFF. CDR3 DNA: TGTGCCAGTAGATATGAGGGAACAGGGGCTCGGGGCACTGAAGCTTTCTTT.

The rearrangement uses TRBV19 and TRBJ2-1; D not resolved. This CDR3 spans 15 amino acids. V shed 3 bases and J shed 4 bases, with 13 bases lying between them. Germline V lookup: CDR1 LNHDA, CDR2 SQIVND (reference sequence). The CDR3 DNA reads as TGTGCCAGTAGTATTATCCCAGGCGGATACAATGAGCAGTTCTTC. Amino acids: CASSIIPGGYNEQFF.

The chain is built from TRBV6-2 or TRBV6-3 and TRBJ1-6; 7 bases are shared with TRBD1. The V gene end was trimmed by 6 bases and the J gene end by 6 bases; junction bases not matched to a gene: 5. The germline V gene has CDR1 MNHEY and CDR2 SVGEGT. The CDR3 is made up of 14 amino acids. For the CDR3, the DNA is TGTGCCAGCAGACCCGACAGGGTTAATTCACCCCTCCACTTT. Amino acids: CASRPDRVNSPLHF.

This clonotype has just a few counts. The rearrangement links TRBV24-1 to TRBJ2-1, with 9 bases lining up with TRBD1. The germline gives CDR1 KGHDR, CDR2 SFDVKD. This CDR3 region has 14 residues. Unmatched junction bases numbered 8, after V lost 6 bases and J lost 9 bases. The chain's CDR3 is CATSKGQGLSEQFF. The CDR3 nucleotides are TGTGCCACCAGTAAGGGACAGGGCCTCAGTGAGCAGTTCTTC.

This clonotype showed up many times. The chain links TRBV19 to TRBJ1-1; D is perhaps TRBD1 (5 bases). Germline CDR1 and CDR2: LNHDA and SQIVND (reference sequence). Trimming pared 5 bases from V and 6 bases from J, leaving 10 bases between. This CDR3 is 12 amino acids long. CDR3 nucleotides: TGTGCCAGTAGTCAGGGTCTATCTGAAGCTTTCTTT. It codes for CASSQGLSEAFF.

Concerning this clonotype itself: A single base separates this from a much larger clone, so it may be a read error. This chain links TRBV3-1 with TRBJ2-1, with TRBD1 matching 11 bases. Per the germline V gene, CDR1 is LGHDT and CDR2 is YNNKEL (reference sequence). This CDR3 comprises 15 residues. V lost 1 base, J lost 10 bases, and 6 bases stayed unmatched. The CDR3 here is CASSQGSGQGVEQFF. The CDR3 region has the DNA TGTGCCAGCAGCCAAGGTTCGGGACAGGGGGTCGAGCAGTTCTTC.

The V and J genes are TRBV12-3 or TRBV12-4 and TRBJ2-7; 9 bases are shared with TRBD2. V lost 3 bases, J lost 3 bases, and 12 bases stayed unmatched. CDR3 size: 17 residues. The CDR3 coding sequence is TGTGCCAGCAGTTTCCGGGCGGGAGGGACCTTAATCTACGAGCAGTACTTC. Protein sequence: CASSFRAGGTLIYEQYF.